This TCR beta chain emerged from a study of T-cell memory formation after mild COVID-19. Germline V gene lookup returns CDR1 SGHRS and CDR2 YFSETQ. The CDR3 totals 14 residues. Trimming cost V 0 bases and J 8 bases, with 12 bases left between them. Constant-segment primers served in 5'RACE that generated TCR alpha and TCR beta cDNA libraries bearing sample barcodes and UMIs. In TCRdb, the 5' RACE reads were re-called with MiXCR into one record per CDR3 protein. The table shows about 110,000 distinct CDR3 sequences, with 15% to 20% occurring only once. In regard to this clonotype: Its target is not known.

Study results and limitations: Second-wave clones with a day 37 peak had unconfirmed SARS-CoV-2 specificity.

Sequencing input: PBMCs or a T cell subset sorted from them (not recorded which). V gene TRBV5-1 combines with J gene TRBJ2-4; D might be TRBD2 (5 bases). The TCR originated in a man in his late teens or twenties who had mild COVID-19 (a few samples of this study predate the infection). Cell type and time point are not known. The CDR3 nucleotides read TGCGCCAGCAGCTTGGGGGAGAACGGGGACATTCAGTACTTC. This translates into CASSLGENGDIQYF.